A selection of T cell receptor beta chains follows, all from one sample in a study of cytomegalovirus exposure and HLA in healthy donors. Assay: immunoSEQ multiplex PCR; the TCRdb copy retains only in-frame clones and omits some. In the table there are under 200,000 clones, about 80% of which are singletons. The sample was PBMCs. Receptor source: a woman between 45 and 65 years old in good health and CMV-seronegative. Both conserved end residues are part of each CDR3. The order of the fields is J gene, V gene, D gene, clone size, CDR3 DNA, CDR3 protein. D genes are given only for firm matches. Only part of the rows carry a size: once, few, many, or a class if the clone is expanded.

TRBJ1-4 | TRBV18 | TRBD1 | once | TGTGCCAGCTCACCACAAGGGACAGGGCGGGCTAATGAAAAACTGTTTTTT | CASSPQGTGRANEKLFF
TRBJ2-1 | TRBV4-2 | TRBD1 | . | TGTGCCAGCAGCCAAGATCGGACAGGCTACAATGAGCAGTTCTTC | CASSQDRTGYNEQFF
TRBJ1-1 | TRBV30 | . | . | TGTGCCTGGAGTACCGGACACATGAACACTGAAGCTTTCTTT | CAWSTGHMNTEAFF
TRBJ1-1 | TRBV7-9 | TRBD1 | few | TGTGCCAGCAGCCCCGACAGGGGCTTCACTGAAGCTTTCTTT | CASSPDRGFTEAFF
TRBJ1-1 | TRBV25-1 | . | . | TGTGCCAGCACCCCATCGCGGGCGAGGGAGGTGAACACTGAAGCTTTCTTT | CASTPSRAREVNTEAFF
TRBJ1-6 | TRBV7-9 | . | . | TGCGCCAGCAGCTTAGGGGGGCGGAGTTCACCCCTCCACTTT | CASSLGGRSSPLHF
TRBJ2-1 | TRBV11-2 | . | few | TGTGCCAGCAGCCCCGCGGAGACAGTATTCTACAATGAGCAGTTCTTC | CASSPAETVFYNEQFF
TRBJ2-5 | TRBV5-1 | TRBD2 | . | TGCGCCAGCAGCTTGGCGGGAATAGCGGGAGGGCCCCAGTACTTC | CASSLAGIAGGPQYF
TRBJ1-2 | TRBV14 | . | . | TGTGCCAGCAGCCAAGATCTTACAGGGAGAGGCTACACCTTC | CASSQDLTGRGYTF
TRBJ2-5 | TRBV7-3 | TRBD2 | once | TGTGCCAGCAGCCGTACTAGCGGGAGGGAGACCCAGTACTTC | CASSRTSGRETQYF
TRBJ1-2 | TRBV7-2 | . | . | TGTGCCAGCAGCTTACAGGGGAATGCTCATGGCTACACCTTC | CASSLQGNAHGYTF
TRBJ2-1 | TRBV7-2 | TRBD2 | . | TGTGCCAGCAGCTTTAGCGGGGGCGATGGTGAGCAGTTCTTC | CASSFSGGDGEQFF
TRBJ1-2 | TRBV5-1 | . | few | TGCGCCAGCAGTCCCGAAGGAGCAGGGGTGAGGTATGGCTACACCTTC | CASSPEGAGVRYGYTF
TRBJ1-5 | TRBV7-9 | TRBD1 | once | TGTTCCAGCAGCTTAGGGGTGGGACAGGGGAGCAATCAGCCCCAGCATTTT | CSSSLGVGQGSNQPQHF
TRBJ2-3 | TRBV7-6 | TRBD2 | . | TGTGCCAGCAGCTTAGTAGGGACTAGCGGGGGGGCCACAGATACGCAGTATTTT | CASSLVGTSGGATDTQYF